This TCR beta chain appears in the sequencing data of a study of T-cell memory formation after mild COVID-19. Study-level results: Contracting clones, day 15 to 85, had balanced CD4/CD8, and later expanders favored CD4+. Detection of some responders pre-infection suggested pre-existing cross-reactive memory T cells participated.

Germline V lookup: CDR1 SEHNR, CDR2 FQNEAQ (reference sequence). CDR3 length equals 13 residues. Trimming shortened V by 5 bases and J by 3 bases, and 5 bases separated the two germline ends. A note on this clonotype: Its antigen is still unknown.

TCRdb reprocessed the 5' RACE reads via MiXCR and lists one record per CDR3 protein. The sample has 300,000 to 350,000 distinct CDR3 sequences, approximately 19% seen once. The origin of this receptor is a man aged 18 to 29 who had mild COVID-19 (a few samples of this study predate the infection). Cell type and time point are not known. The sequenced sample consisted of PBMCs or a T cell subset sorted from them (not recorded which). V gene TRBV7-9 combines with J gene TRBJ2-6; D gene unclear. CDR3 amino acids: CASSPLGANVLTF. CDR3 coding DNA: TGTGCCAGCAGCCCCCTTGGGGCCAACGTCCTGACTTTC.